The 30 T cell receptor beta chains below all came from one sample that was sequenced in a study of cytomegalovirus exposure and HLA in healthy donors. Primers: 60 Vbeta forward and 13 Jbeta reverse. Measured with immunoSEQ multiplex PCR; TCRdb has only the in-frame clones, and not every one. The table records more than 90,000 clones, 78% of them present only once. Source material: PBMCs. These receptors were obtained from a woman aged 40 to 50 in good health and CMV-seropositive.

The genes are TRBV18 and TRBJ2-3, with D perhaps matching TRBD2 (5 bases). The CDR3 is 13 residues long. V lost 3 bases and J lost 6, with 10 bases in between. CDR1 is KGHSH, CDR2 LQKENI, per germline. CDR3 amino acids: CASSPPGKDTQYF. The CDR3 nucleotides read TGTGCCAGCTCACCCCCCGGGAAGGATACGCAGTATTTT.

This chain uses TRBV30 with TRBJ2-1; 13 nucleotides line up with TRBD2. The CDR3 sequence is 17 residues long. Losses at the gene ends were 2 bases for V and 3 bases for J; bases not matched to a gene: 7. Per germline, CDR1 GTSNPN and CDR2 SVGIG (reference sequence). Here the CDR3 DNA reads TGTGCCTGGAGTCCCACCCGGACTAGCGGGAGCTACAATGAGCAGTTCTTC. Amino acids: CAWSPTRTSGSYNEQFF.

This clone was observed once. This chain uses TRBV28 with TRBJ2-4, with TRBD1 matching over 7 bases. The CDR3 has 13 amino acids. The junction had 4 bases not matched to a gene; V was cut back by 4 bases and J by 7 bases. The germline gives CDR1 MDHEN, CDR2 SYDVKM. The CDR3 loop reads CASSSQDRNIQYF. The CDR3 bases are TGTGCCAGCAGTTCACAGGACAGGAACATTCAGTACTTC. Combining the CDR3 with reference TRBV28 and TRBJ2-4 gives the whole variable domain DVKVTQSSRYLVKRTGEKVFLECVQDMDHENMFWYRQDPGLGLRLIYFSYDVKMKEKGDIPEGYSVSREKKERFSLILESASTNQTSMYLCASSSQDRNIQYFGAGTRLSVL.

In regard to this clone: The junction shows a germline mismatch at one end, possibly a read error. This chain connects TRBV7-9 to TRBJ1-1; D perhaps matches TRBD1 (5 bases). The CDR3 has 10 residues. Per germline, CDR1 SEHNR and CDR2 FQNEAQ (reference sequence). The CDR3 DNA reads as TGTTCCAGCAGCTCAGGGAGGGCTTTCTTT. It specifies CSSSSGRAFF.

The rearrangement uses TRBV9 and TRBJ1-1; no definite D call. Trimming shortened V by 2 bases and J by 0 bases, and 5 bases separated the two germline ends. In germline, CDR1 is SGDLS, CDR2 YYNGEE. The CDR3 has 13 residues. The CDR3 is CASSVEMNTEAFF. In DNA, the CDR3 is TGTGCCAGCAGCGTGGAGATGAACACTGAAGCTTTCTTT.

DNA for the CDR3: TGTGCCTGGAGTCTCAACCGAGGGGAAAAACTGTTTTTT. Translation gives CAWSLNRGEKLFF. This chain joins TRBV30 and TRBJ1-4; D gene ambiguous. The V gene lost 2 bases and the J gene lost 8 bases, with 12 bases spanning the gap. This CDR3 has 13 residues. In germline, CDR1 is GTSNPN, CDR2 SVGIG (reference sequence).

V gene TRBV29-1 combines with J gene TRBJ1-4; no reliable D call. Trimming took 5 bases from V and 11 from J, leaving 15 bases between them. Germline CDR1 and CDR2: SQVTM and ANQGSEA. The length of the CDR3 is 12 residues. In nucleotides, the CDR3 is TGCAGCGTTCTCCTTAATCGAGAGAAACTGTTTTTT. Protein product: CSVLLNREKLFF.

This chain links TRBV5-1 with TRBJ2-3; maybe TRBD2 (6 bases). CDR3 length equals 16 residues. CDR1 SGHRS and CDR2 YFSETQ come from the germline V gene. With 0 bases removed from V and 3 bases from J, the gap between germline ends came to 14 bases. The CDR3 loop is CASSLAAGRRTDTQYF. In DNA, the CDR3 is TGCGCCAGCAGCTTGGCGGCAGGGAGGAGGACAGATACGCAGTATTTT. The entire variable domain, with the rest obtained from reference TRBV5-1 and TRBJ2-3, is as follows: KAGVTQTPRYLIKTRGQQVTLSCSPISGHRSVSWYQQTPGQGLQFLFEYFSETQRNKGNFPGRFSGRQFSNSRSEMNVSTLELGDSALYLCASSLAAGRRTDTQYFGPGTRLTVL.

This clone was observed a handful of times. This chain links TRBV30 with TRBJ2-7; D is ambiguous. V shed 2 bases and J shed 0 bases, with 14 bases lying between them. Germline assignment: CDR1 GTSNPN and CDR2 SVGIG (reference sequence). The length of the CDR3 is 15 residues. The CDR3, as DNA: TGTGCCTGGAGTCCAAACGGCCAGGCCTCCTACGAGCAGTACTTC. This sequence encodes CAWSPNGQASYEQYF.

The V call is TRBV20-1, the J call TRBJ2-7, with 10 bases identical to TRBD1. CDR1 and CDR2 (germline): DFQATT, SNEGSKA (reference sequence). This CDR3 has 11 amino acids. The CDR3 reads CRPGQGYEQYF. In DNA form, the CDR3 reads TGCAGGCCGGGACAGGGGTACGAGCAGTACTTC.

This chain joins TRBV5-4 and TRBJ2-1; tentatively, D is TRBD2 (5 bases). V shed 0 bases and J shed 7 bases, with 17 bases lying between them. CDR1 and CDR2 (germline): SGHNT, YYREEE (reference sequence). The CDR3 spans 16 residues. This CDR3 is CASSLAGGLRSNEQFF. The DNA for the CDR3 is TGTGCCAGCAGCTTGGCCGGCGGACTGAGGTCTAATGAGCAGTTCTTC.

This chain uses TRBV27 with TRBJ1-5; 7 positions agree with TRBD1. V dropped 5 bases and J dropped 0; count of bases not matched to a gene: 7. CDR3 length equals 16 residues. Germline V gene data show CDR1 as MNHEY and CDR2 as SMNVEV (reference sequence). CDR3 loop: CASSQRQGTSNQPQHF. The CDR3 DNA reads as TGTGCCAGCAGTCAAAGACAGGGTACTAGCAATCAGCCCCAGCATTTT.

The chain links TRBV15 to TRBJ2-5; TRBD2 aligns across 8 bases. The CDR3 sequence is 14 residues long. CDR1 and CDR2 (germline): LNHNV, YYDKDF (reference sequence). V shed 5 bases, J shed 4 bases, and the junction held 6 bases outside the gene matches. CDR3 bases: TGTGCCACCAGCCTCGGGACTAGGATAGAGACCCAGTACTTC. This translates into CATSLGTRIETQYF.

The V call is TRBV6-1, the J call TRBJ2-7; 10 nucleotides match TRBD1. In germline, CDR1 is MNHNS, CDR2 SASEGT. This CDR3 comprises 15 residues. V lost 6 bases, J lost 2 bases, and 7 bases stayed unmatched. CDR3 protein: CASRSTGQGTYEQYF. CDR3 DNA: TGTGCCAGCAGATCCACGGGACAGGGGACCTACGAGCAGTACTTC.

The V gene is TRBV6-1, the J gene TRBJ2-7; 8 bases map to TRBD1. CDR3 size: 15 residues. Unmatched junction bases numbered 7, after V lost 2 bases and J lost 4 bases. The V gene's germline CDR1 is MNHNS and CDR2 SASEGT. The chain's CDR3 is CASSERGRGLYEQYF. Written as DNA, the CDR3 is TGTGCCAGCAGTGAAAGGGGCAGGGGGCTTTACGAGCAGTACTTC.

This clone was seen a single time. The chain is built from TRBV14 and TRBJ2-3; the D gene is possibly TRBD2 (5 bases). V lost 0 bases, J lost 0 bases, and 10 bases lay in between. Looked up from germline, CDR1 is SGHDN and CDR2 is FVKESK. The length of the CDR3 is 16 residues. CDR3 in amino acids: CASSQEAGSSTDTQYF. The CDR3 nucleotides read TGTGCCAGCAGCCAAGAGGCGGGCTCTAGCACAGATACGCAGTATTTT.

The sample holds a few counts of this clone. This chain joins TRBV6-6 and TRBJ2-3, with a possible D match to TRBD1 (5 bases). Germline values: CDR1 MNHNY, CDR2 SVGAGI (reference sequence). The CDR3 loop spans 16 amino acids. The V and J ends lost 1 base and 1 base respectively, with 12 bases between them. CDR3 coding DNA: TGTGCCAGCAGTTACTATAGCCTAGGGGGCACAGATACGCAGTATTTT. This encodes CASSYYSLGGTDTQYF.

This chain uses TRBV19 with TRBJ2-7, with TRBD1 matching over 10 bases. The ends lost 7 bases at V and 3 bases at J; junction bases unmatched: 9. This CDR3 is 15 amino acids long. Germline V CDR1 and CDR2: LNHDA, SQIVND (reference sequence). DNA of the CDR3: TGTGCCAGTAACCCAACCGGGACAGGGGTCTACGAGCAGTACTTC. Its translation: CASNPTGTGVYEQYF.

This clone has only a few counts. This chain links TRBV19 with TRBJ2-1; 11 nucleotides match TRBD2. The germline V gene has CDR1 LNHDA and CDR2 SQIVND (reference sequence). The CDR3 length is 14 residues. With V trimmed by 7 bases and J by 5 bases, 4 bases remained unmatched. The CDR3, as DNA: TGTGCCAGTACTAGCGGGAGGTTGAACAATGAGCAGTTCTTC. It translates to CASTSGRLNNEQFF. The whole variable domain, remainder taken from reference TRBV19 and TRBJ2-1, is DGGITQSPKYLFRKEGQNVTLSCEQNLNHDAMYWYRQDPGQGLRLIYYSQIVNDFQKGDIAEGYSVSREKKESFPLTVTSAQKNPTAFYLCASTSGRLNNEQFFGPGTRLTVL.

The chain combines TRBV9 with TRBJ1-2, with TRBD1 as a possible D gene (5 bases). The germline V and J ends were trimmed by 0 bases and 5 bases, with 11 bases remaining between them. From germline, CDR1 is SGDLS and CDR2 YYNGEE. CDR3 length: 14 residues. DNA of the CDR3: TGTGCCAGCAGCGTAGCCCAGGGAACGTATGGCTACACCTTC. Translation: CASSVAQGTYGYTF.

A single count supports this clone. V gene TRBV28 combines with J gene TRBJ2-2; no reliable D call. CDR1 is MDHEN, CDR2 SYDVKM, per germline. Between the trimmed V and J ends, which lost 2 bases and 7 bases, there was a span of 11 bases. The CDR3 consists of 14 residues. CDR3 DNA: TGTGCCAGCAGTTTAACATCCCCGAACGGGGAGCTGTTTTTT. Protein sequence: CASSLTSPNGELFF.

In this sample, this clone turned up once. CDR3: CASSLVPSGKNTDTQYF. As DNA, the CDR3 is TGCGCCAGCAGCTTGGTGCCTAGCGGGAAAAACACAGATACGCAGTATTTT. The V and J genes are TRBV5-1 and TRBJ2-3, with 9 bases that match TRBD2. In germline, CDR1 is SGHRS, CDR2 YFSETQ. The J segment lost 2 bases and the V segment lost 0 bases, leaving 7 bases of the junction unmatched. This CDR3 region has 17 residues.

The chain uses TRBV5-6 and TRBJ1-2; 7 bases agree with TRBD1. Germline values: CDR1 SGHDT, CDR2 YYEEEE. CDR3 size: 14 residues. V gave up 7 bases and J gave up 3 bases; unmatched junction bases: 9. This CDR3 reads CASLPGGWYYGYTF. In DNA, the CDR3 is TGTGCCAGCCTCCCAGGGGGTTGGTACTATGGCTACACCTTC.

CDR3 coding DNA: TGCGCCAGCAGTGGTGGGGTAGCGGGGCGGAATGAGCAGTTCTTC. It specifies CASSGGVAGRNEQFF. The V gene is TRBV5-1, the J gene TRBJ2-1; 8 nucleotides line up with TRBD2. This CDR3 has 15 amino acids. Trimming cost V 5 bases and J 7 bases; bases outside gene matches: 11. Germline V gene sequence: CDR1 SGHRS, CDR2 YFSETQ.

This clone was counted a few times. The chain has TRBV6-6 and TRBJ2-1; TRBD2 aligns across 10 bases. Germline values: CDR1 MNHNY, CDR2 SVGAGI (reference sequence). The CDR3 is made up of 14 amino acids. Trimming cost V 7 bases and J 5 bases; bases outside gene matches: 5. The CDR3 DNA is TGTGCCAGCACGGTAGCGGGGGGAGACAATGAGCAGTTCTTC. This translates into CASTVAGGDNEQFF.

The rearrangement links TRBV10-1 to TRBJ2-4; TRBD2 matches at 7 bases. From germline, CDR1 is WNHNN and CDR2 SYGVQD (reference sequence). The CDR3 extends over 13 amino acids. V lost 0 bases to trimming and J lost 7 bases; unmatched junction nucleotides: 0. CDR3 sequence reads: CASSESGGNIQYF. Written as DNA, the CDR3 is TGCGCCAGCAGTGAGTCGGGGGGGAACATTCAGTACTTC.

The chain links TRBV9 to TRBJ2-7, with D unclear. V lost 4 bases to trimming and J lost 3 bases, with 8 bases between them. The CDR3 contains 12 residues. Germline CDR1 is SGDLS and CDR2 is YYNGEE. CDR3 sequence: CASSHENYEQYF. The CDR3 DNA follows: TGTGCCAGCAGCCATGAGAACTACGAGCAGTACTTC.

The rearrangement joins TRBV11-2 to TRBJ2-5; 8 bases are shared with TRBD2. The CDR3 loop spans 16 amino acids. The trim removed 5 bases at V and 4 bases at J, leaving 12 bases unmatched. Looked up from germline, CDR1 is SGHAT and CDR2 is FQNNGV. The CDR3 sequence is CASSVAASGSGETQYF. CDR3 nucleotide sequence: TGTGCCAGCAGCGTCGCGGCCAGCGGGAGCGGAGAGACCCAGTACTTC.

The chain employs TRBV9 and TRBJ1-3; D is perhaps TRBD1 (6 bases). CDR3 size: 15 residues. Per germline, CDR1 SGDLS and CDR2 YYNGEE. The V gene lost 3 bases and the J gene lost 1 base, with 11 bases spanning the gap. CDR3 amino acids: CASSEGVPSGNTIYF. CDR3 nucleotide sequence: TGTGCCAGCAGCGAGGGGGTGCCATCTGGAAACACCATATATTTT.

This clone was seen a few times. The V call is TRBV7-2, the J call TRBJ2-6; no firm D call. Per germline, CDR1 SGHTA and CDR2 FQGNSA. This CDR3 is built from 15 residues. V was pared by 5 bases and J by 4 bases, with 12 bases between. CDR3 in amino acids: CASSPGSPGANVLTF. In DNA, the CDR3 is TGTGCCAGCAGCCCCGGGTCTCCCGGGGCCAACGTCCTGACTTTC.